Sequencing of this T cell receptor beta chain was carried out in a study of blood T cell repertoires in COVID-19. Overall study context: Whether acute or convalescent, the COVID-19 samples came from the United States, Italy and Spain.

The sample holds a few counts of this clone. The germline gives CDR1 SGHRS, CDR2 YFSETQ. The ends were cut back, 2 bases at V and 7 bases at J, with 6 bases in the middle. The CDR3 consists of 11 residues. Per the original methods: Amplification of reference gene primers provided the estimated nucleated cell counts. Libraries were prepared by immunoSEQ multiplex PCR; TCRdb keeps only in-frame clonotypes and omits some of them. V, J and clone size are those of that table, while D and trimming were read from the DNA. The sample gives around 130,000 clones, more than 75% of which show up once; approximately 2% is in the top ten.

Material for sequencing was peripheral blood. The rearrangement links TRBV5-1 to TRBJ1-1; D ambiguous. The clonotype comes from a woman between 50 and 59 years old with acute or convalescent COVID-19. CDR3: CASSFRNEAFF. DNA of the CDR3: TGCGCCAGCAGCTTCAGAAATGAAGCTTTCTTT.